Each of the 20 T cell receptor beta chains below was sequenced from the same sample in a study of cytomegalovirus exposure and HLA in healthy donors. Assay used: immunoSEQ multiplex PCR; TCRdb lists only in-frame clones, some missing. The repertoire holds some 120,000 clones, with 88% as singletons. Material: PBMCs. The receptor set was obtained from a man between 25 and 39 years old in good health and CMV-seronegative.

The chain recombines TRBV6-6 with TRBJ1-2, with 8 bases matching TRBD1. Unmatched junction bases numbered 16, after V lost 6 bases and J lost 7 bases. The CDR3 totals 16 residues. The V gene's germline CDR1 is MNHNY and CDR2 SVGAGI (reference sequence). The CDR3 protein is CASSAKRNRGISGYTF. The CDR3, as DNA: TGTGCCAGCAGCGCAAAACGTAACAGGGGGATCTCTGGCTACACCTTC.

This clone occurred once. The chain joins TRBV30 to TRBJ2-1; D is perhaps TRBD2 (6 bases). Germline V gene sequence: CDR1 GTSNPN, CDR2 SVGIG (reference sequence). This CDR3 region has 13 residues. Trimming cost V 2 bases and J 7 bases, with 12 bases left between them. The CDR3 DNA reads as TGTGCCTGGAGTCGGGAGTCCTTAAATGAGCAGTTCTTC. Its protein product is CAWSRESLNEQFF.

This chain connects TRBV7-7 to TRBJ2-5; 8 nucleotides agree with TRBD2. CDR1 SSHAT and CDR2 FNYEAQ come from the germline V gene (reference sequence). Trimming cost V 3 bases and J 1 base; bases outside gene matches: 10. The CDR3 has 17 residues. For the CDR3, the DNA is TGTGCCAGCAGCTTGGGTCTAACTAGCGGCCGCCAAGAGACCCAGTACTTC. It specifies CASSLGLTSGRQETQYF.

This chain joins TRBV5-6 and TRBJ2-1, with TRBD2 as a possible D gene (5 bases). CDR3 length equals 12 residues. V dropped 2 bases and J dropped 13 bases, with 13 bases sitting between them. Germline V gene data show CDR1 as SGHDT and CDR2 as YYEEEE. CDR3 DNA: TGTGCCAGCAGCTTACGGACTGGACGACAGTTCTTC. It codes for CASSLRTGRQFF.

The CDR3 spells CASRSPGLVGGRRADTQYF. DNA for the CDR3: TGTGCCAGCAGAAGCCCGGGACTAGTAGGGGGGAGGCGGGCAGATACGCAGTATTTT. V gene TRBV27 combines with J gene TRBJ2-3, with 8 bases aligning to TRBD2. This CDR3 has 19 amino acids. After removal of 6 bases from V and 4 bases from J, the junction contained 21 bases not matched to a gene. Germline V gene sequence: CDR1 MNHEY, CDR2 SMNVEV (reference sequence).

This chain joins TRBV6-4 and TRBJ1-2; 9 bases are a match to TRBD1. J gave up 4 bases and V 8 bases, and 5 bases lay outside the gene matches. The germline V gene encodes CDR1 MRHNA and CDR2 SNTAGT. CDR3 length: 13 amino acids. The CDR3 DNA reads TGTGCCAGCTCGACAGGGGGGGGCTATGGCTACACCTTC. Protein: CASSTGGGYGYTF.

The V gene is TRBV6-6, the J gene TRBJ2-7; no clear D gene. Germline values: CDR1 MNHNY, CDR2 SVGAGI (reference sequence). Trimming stripped 6 bases from V and 0 bases from J, with 6 bases between. The CDR3 runs to 12 residues. The CDR3 DNA sequence: TGTGCCAGCAGCCAGAACTCCTACGAGCAGTACTTC. It is translated as CASSQNSYEQYF.

The chain links TRBV6-5 to TRBJ2-7; 9 bases are shared with TRBD2. CDR1 MNHEY and CDR2 SVGAGI come from the germline V gene. The CDR3 covers 15 residues. Trimming cost V 7 bases and J 0 bases; bases outside gene matches: 7. CDR3 region: CASTRVAGDSYEQYF. The DNA for the CDR3 is TGTGCCAGCACCCGGGTAGCGGGAGACTCCTACGAGCAGTACTTC.

V usage is TRBV7-6 and J usage is TRBJ1-1; D gene uncertain. V lost 2 bases to trimming and J lost 5 bases, with 9 bases between them. This CDR3 spans 13 amino acids. Germline V gene sequence: CDR1 SGHVS, CDR2 FNYEAQ. CDR3 DNA sequence: TGTGCCAGCAGCTTAAATAGGGAGACTGAAGCTTTCTTT. This gives the protein CASSLNRETEAFF.

In this sample, this clone turned up once. The rearrangement joins TRBV18 to TRBJ1-1; maybe TRBD1 (5 bases). This CDR3 has 14 residues. Germline V CDR1 and CDR2: KGHSH, LQKENI. Between the trimmed V and J ends, which lost 7 bases and 0 bases, there was a span of 12 bases. In nucleotides, the CDR3 is TGTGCCAGCTTAACGACAGACATGAACACTGAAGCTTTCTTT. This encodes CASLTTDMNTEAFF.

In its sample, this clone was seen a few times. CDR3 sequence reads: CSVSDSRYGYTF. The CDR3 DNA reads TGCAGCGTATCCGACTCCCGGTACGGCTACACCTTC. The V and J genes are TRBV29-1 and TRBJ1-2, with no clear D. Germline values: CDR1 SQVTM, CDR2 ANQGSEA. The ends were cut back, 6 bases at V and 8 bases at J, with 16 bases in the middle. This CDR3 is 12 amino acids long.

V gene TRBV28 combines with J gene TRBJ1-3, with D possibly TRBD1 on 5 matching bases. Trimming took 6 bases from V and 0 from J, leaving 12 bases between them. The CDR3 sequence is 15 residues long. Germline loops: CDR1 MDHEN, CDR2 SYDVKM. CDR3 nucleotides: TGTGCCAGCAGCCCAGGACACCTCTCTGGAAACACCATATATTTT. Its translation: CASSPGHLSGNTIYF.

This clone was seen a single time. CDR3 nucleotide sequence: TGTGCCAGCAGCGCCTCAGTTGGCGGGAGGGCCGGGGAGCTGTTTTTT. This gives the protein CASSASVGGRAGELFF. The chain employs TRBV5-4 and TRBJ2-2, with 9 bases identical to TRBD2. CDR3 length equals 16 residues. V dropped 4 bases and J dropped 6; count of bases not matched to a gene: 10. Germline-derived CDR1 and CDR2 are SGHNT and YYREEE (reference sequence).

The chain has TRBV10-3 and TRBJ1-4; 8 positions match TRBD1. V lost 7 bases to trimming and J lost 4 bases; unmatched junction nucleotides: 11. The CDR3 length is 16 residues. Per germline, CDR1 ENHRY and CDR2 SYGVKD. The CDR3 reads CAIKGRGLQHNEKLFF. The CDR3 nucleotides read TGTGCCATCAAGGGCAGGGGGCTTCAGCATAATGAAAAACTGTTTTTT.

This chain uses TRBV4-1 with TRBJ1-4, with 9 bases identical to TRBD1. Trimming at V came to 5 bases and at J to 7 bases, leaving 20 bases not matched to a gene. This CDR3 spans 19 amino acids. Germline V gene data show CDR1 as MGHRA and CDR2 as YSYEKL. CDR3 DNA: TGCGCCAGCAGCGGGGTAAGGGAACAGGGGGCGCGTGATCGTGAAAAACTGTTTTTT. It specifies CASSGVREQGARDREKLFF.

The chain carries TRBV15 and TRBJ2-7, with 10 bases matching TRBD2. The V gene end was trimmed by 0 bases and the J gene end by 3 bases; junction bases not matched to a gene: 2. The germline CDR1 and CDR2 sequences are LNHNV and YYDKDF (reference sequence). The CDR3 consists of 15 residues. The CDR3 loop reads CATSRDASGSYEQYF. The CDR3 DNA reads TGTGCCACCAGCAGAGATGCTAGCGGGAGCTACGAGCAGTACTTC.

J is TRBJ2-2 and V is TRBV15; D may be TRBD2 (5 bases). The ends were cut back, 3 bases at V and 4 bases at J, with 15 bases in the middle. The germline CDR1 and CDR2 sequences are LNHNV and YYDKDF (reference sequence). The length of the CDR3 is 16 residues. The CDR3 loop reads CATSRAGGAGTGELFF. In nucleotides, the CDR3 is TGTGCCACCAGCAGGGCAGGAGGAGCCGGCACCGGGGAGCTGTTTTTT. The full variable domain, completed using reference TRBV15 and TRBJ2-2, is DAMVIQNPRYQVTQFGKPVTLSCSQTLNHNVMYWYQQKSSQAPKLLFHYYDKDFNNEADTPDNFQSRRPNTSFCFLDIRSPGLGDTAMYLCATSRAGGAGTGELFFGEGSRLTVL.

The chain recombines TRBV7-8 with TRBJ1-1; no reliable D call. Deletions cut 1 base from V and 6 bases from J, with 9 bases between. The CDR3 runs 13 residues. CDR1 is SGHVS and CDR2 is FQNEAQ in the germline V gene. This CDR3 is CASSLGVSAEAFF. CDR3 in DNA: TGTGCCAGCAGCTTAGGCGTTTCGGCTGAAGCTTTCTTT.

The chain recombines TRBV11-2 with TRBJ2-7, with a possible D match to TRBD2 (5 bases). This CDR3 comprises 17 residues. Germline CDR1 and CDR2: SGHAT and FQNNGV. V gave up 5 bases and J gave up 2 bases, with 22 bases separating them. CDR3 amino acids: CASSPWSGREKTYEQYF. The DNA for the CDR3 is TGTGCCAGCAGCCCTTGGTCGGGGAGAGAAAAGACCTACGAGCAGTACTTC.

The V call is TRBV7-6, the J call TRBJ2-1, with D hard to call. Germline assignment: CDR1 SGHVS and CDR2 FNYEAQ. This CDR3 is built from 11 residues. Trimming left V 7 bases short and J 5 bases short, with 6 bases between. The CDR3 coding sequence is TGTGCCAGCATTACAAACAATGAGCAGTTCTTC. Its protein is CASITNNEQFF.